This T cell receptor (beta chain) was retrieved from a study of CD8+CD57+ T cells in acquired aplastic anemia. Study information: The average read count for CD4+ cells in healthy donors was some 11 million.

Genomic DNA, serving as template, underwent TCR beta VDJ and CDR3 profiling. TCRdb re-analysed the reads in MiXCR, keeping a single row per CDR3 protein. Found here are about 400,000 distinct CDR3 sequences, 55% to 75% of them singletons; the top ten hold 4%. Looked up from germline, CDR1 is SGDLS and CDR2 is YYNGEE. With 4 bases removed from V and 5 bases from J, the gap between germline ends came to 24 bases. The CDR3 length is 17 residues. Findings and caveats of the study: Significant differences in CD8+ Simpson's diversity were not observed between patients and controls. Overlap between patients and controls comprised 25 to 35 CD8+ CDR3 sequences.

To note about this clonotype: The antigen is unknown.

The V and J genes are TRBV9 and TRBJ1-2, with a tentative D call TRBD1 (5 bases). This TCR derives from a human donor in good health, serving as a control. Material for sequencing was sorted CD4+, CD8+, or CD8+CD57+ T cells (not recorded which) from PBMCs. Here the CDR3 reads CASSPGTGNTIYYGYTF. Here the CDR3 DNA reads TGTGCCAGCAGCCCAGGGACCGGAAACACCATATATTATGGCTACACCTTC. The whole variable domain, remainder taken from reference TRBV9 and TRBJ1-2, is DSGVTQTPKHLITATGQRVTLRCSPRSGDLSVYWYQQSLDQGLQFLIQYYNGEERAKGNILERFSAQQFPDLHSELNLSSLELGDSALYFCASSPGTGNTIYYGYTFGSGTRLTVV.